One and the same sample provided the 29 T cell receptor beta chains below, sequenced in a study of shared clonotypes between healthy human individuals. Repertoires were generated with immunoSEQ multiplex PCR, while TCRdb's copy carries only in-frame clones and drops some. The top ten clones hold more than 9% of a sample with fewer than 200,000 clones, approximately 61% of them seen once. Sequencing was done on a sample of memory CD4+ T cells sorted from blood. Subset denoted: CD45RA-negative fraction. Receptors originate from a man aged 25 to 45 in good health.

The chain joins TRBV5-1 to TRBJ2-3; D gene uncertain. Trimming took 4 bases from V and 4 from J, leaving 7 bases between them. Per germline, CDR1 SGHRS and CDR2 YFSETQ. The CDR3 is made up of 12 amino acids. The DNA for the CDR3 is TGCGCCAGCAGCCAAAGAGCAGATACGCAGTATTTT. Amino acid sequence: CASSQRADTQYF. The variable domain in full, with the rest retrieved from reference TRBV5-1 and TRBJ2-3, is KAGVTQTPRYLIKTRGQQVTLSCSPISGHRSVSWYQQTPGQGLQFLFEYFSETQRNKGNFPGRFSGRQFSNSRSEMNVSTLELGDSALYLCASSQRADTQYFGPGTRLTVL.

The V call is TRBV4-1, the J call TRBJ2-7; 8 bases fit TRBD1. V dropped 3 bases and J dropped 7; count of bases not matched to a gene: 11. This CDR3 is 15 amino acids long. Germline CDR1 and CDR2: MGHRA and YSYEKL. The CDR3, as DNA: TGCGCCAGCAGCCAGGAGACAGGGGTCGGGGGTGAGCAGTACTTC. This sequence encodes CASSQETGVGGEQYF.

For this clone: This clone may be a read error of a much larger clone one base away. The chain couples TRBV18 to TRBJ2-5; D unresolved. The germline V and J ends were trimmed by 2 bases and 2 bases, with 9 bases remaining between them. There are 14 residues in the CDR3. Germline V gives CDR1 KGHSH, CDR2 LQKENI. This chain's CDR3 is CASSPVRLQETQYF. For the CDR3, the DNA is TGTGCCAGCTCACCAGTACGGCTTCAAGAGACCCAGTACTTC.

The V gene is TRBV7-9, the J gene TRBJ2-6; 10 nucleotides match TRBD2. Looked up from germline, CDR1 is SEHNR and CDR2 is FQNEAQ (reference sequence). The V segment lost 4 bases and the J segment 4 bases; nucleotides outside the gene matches: 10. This CDR3 is 18 amino acids long. CDR3 sequence reads: CASSSPLAGALGANVLTF. CDR3 in DNA: TGTGCCAGCAGCTCCCCCCTAGCGGGAGCTTTGGGGGCCAACGTCCTGACTTTC.

This clone showed up just once. At one end, the junction sequence differs from germline, possibly due to a read error. This sample includes further DNA sequences coding for the same CDR3. V and J are TRBV7-7 and TRBJ2-1; D possibly corresponds to TRBD1 (5 bases). CDR3 size: 15 residues. Germline values: CDR1 SSHAT, CDR2 FNYEAQ (reference sequence). CDR3 nucleotides: TGTGCTAGCAGCTTGGGGCAGGGCTCCTACAATGAGCAGTTCTTC. It translates to CASSLGQGSYNEQFF.

This clone was seen only a few times. The rearrangement uses TRBV2 and TRBJ2-1; D is unresolved. The CDR3 contains 13 residues. Germline lookup yields CDR1 SNHLY and CDR2 FYNNEI. Trimming pared 7 bases from V and 8 bases from J, leaving 15 bases between. The CDR3 DNA sequence: TGTGCCAGCAAGGAAAACCGTTGGTATGAGCAGTTCTTC. This encodes CASKENRWYEQFF.

The chain has TRBV5-1 and TRBJ2-5; maybe TRBD2 (5 bases). CDR3 length equals 15 residues. Germline V gene data show CDR1 as SGHRS and CDR2 as YFSETQ. V was cut by 2 bases and J by 2 bases, with 13 bases left in between. The CDR3 spells CASSFRLTRQETQYF. The DNA for the CDR3 is TGCGCCAGCAGCTTTAGACTAACACGGCAAGAGACCCAGTACTTC.

The genes are TRBV7-2 and TRBJ2-5; 10 positions agree with TRBD1. The CDR3 is 15 amino acids. V shed 3 bases and J 4 bases; nucleotides not matched to a gene: 5. Germline V CDR1 and CDR2: SGHTA, FQGNSA. CDR3 sequence: CASSLTGTGVETQYF. For the CDR3, the DNA is TGTGCCAGCAGCTTGACCGGGACAGGGGTAGAGACCCAGTACTTC. The variable domain in full, completed from reference TRBV7-2 and TRBJ2-5, reads GAGVSQSPSNKVTEKGKDVELRCDPISGHTALYWYRQSLGQGLEFLIYFQGNSAPDKSGLPSDRFSAERTGGSVSTLTIQRTQQEDSAVYLCASSLTGTGVETQYFGPGTRLLVL.

The gene calls are TRBV6-1 and TRBJ2-7; no reliable D call. The length of the CDR3 is 14 residues. CDR1 is MNHNS and CDR2 is SASEGT in the germline V gene. With 6 bases removed from V and 2 bases from J, the gap between germline ends came to 14 bases. The CDR3 nucleotides read TGTGCCAGCAGGGGTTTACTGAACACCTACGAGCAGTACTTC. Its translation is CASRGLLNTYEQYF.

This chain links TRBV18 with TRBJ1-1, with D uncertain. The CDR3 spans 14 residues. From germline, CDR1 is KGHSH and CDR2 LQKENI. V shed 6 bases and J shed 6 bases, with 17 bases lying between them. CDR3 protein: CASSPIERVPEAFF. CDR3 coding DNA: TGTGCCAGCTCGCCTATAGAGCGGGTCCCTGAAGCTTTCTTT. Combining the CDR3 with reference TRBV18 and TRBJ1-1 gives the whole variable domain NAGVMQNPRHLVRRRGQEARLRCSPMKGHSHVYWYRQLPEEGLKFMVYLQKENIIDESGMPKERFSAEFPKEGPSILRIQQVVRGDSAAYFCASSPIERVPEAFFGQGTRLTVV.

The gene calls are TRBV13 and TRBJ1-1, with D tentatively TRBD1 (5 bases). This CDR3 contains 14 residues. V was pared by 3 bases and J by 4 bases, with 12 bases between. Germline V CDR1 and CDR2: PRHDT, FYEKMQ (reference sequence). The DNA of the CDR3 is TGTGCCAGCAGCTTGAGAGGGGCGCGCACTGAAGCTTTCTTT. Amino acids: CASSLRGARTEAFF.

Only a few counts were recorded for this clone. The chain uses TRBV27 and TRBJ2-4, with D possibly being TRBD2 (5 bases). The ends were cut back, 3 bases at V and 2 bases at J, with 11 bases in the middle. Germline CDR1 MNHEY, CDR2 SMNVEV (reference sequence). There are 15 residues in the CDR3. As DNA, the CDR3 is TGTGCCAGCAGTTTGAGGGTCTCCACCAAAAACATTCAGTACTTC. Translated, it gives CASSLRVSTKNIQYF.

The chain recombines TRBV4-3 with TRBJ1-1, with D possibly TRBD1 on 5 matching bases. Looked up from germline, CDR1 is LGHNA and CDR2 is YSLEER. V shed 4 bases and J shed 0 bases, with 12 bases lying between them. The CDR3 spans 15 residues. CDR3: CASSLRTHMNTEAFF. The CDR3 nucleotides read TGCGCCAGCAGCCTAAGGACACACATGAACACTGAAGCTTTCTTT.

This clone was counted only a few times. J is TRBJ2-2 and V is TRBV7-2; 11 positions match TRBD2. The V gene's germline CDR1 is SGHTA and CDR2 FQGNSA. The junction had 3 bases not matched to a gene; V was cut back by 5 bases and J by 7 bases. CDR3 size: 14 residues. The CDR3 protein is CASSQGLAVGELFF. DNA for the CDR3: TGTGCCAGCAGCCAGGGACTAGCGGTCGGGGAGCTGTTTTTT.

The chain joins TRBV4-3 to TRBJ2-2; tentative D call: TRBD1 (7 bases). The CDR3 is 16 amino acids. Per germline, CDR1 LGHNA and CDR2 YSLEER. Trimming took off 2 bases at V and 4 bases at J, with 14 bases between the two ends. DNA of the CDR3: TGCGCCAGCAGCCAATTTAACAGGGGAGGCACCGGGGAGCTGTTTTTT. Protein sequence: CASSQFNRGGTGELFF.

The rearrangement links TRBV19 to TRBJ2-2; weak D call: TRBD2 (6 bases). There are 15 residues in the CDR3. Trimming took off 5 bases at V and 2 bases at J, with 12 bases between the two ends. CDR1 and CDR2 from the germline V gene are LNHDA and SQIVND (reference sequence). This chain's CDR3 is CASSPGTLNTGELFF. The CDR3 coding sequence is TGTGCCAGTAGTCCTGGGACTTTAAACACCGGGGAGCTGTTTTTT.

V usage is TRBV28 and J usage is TRBJ2-7; D gene ambiguous. There are 14 residues in the CDR3. Trimming shortened V by 3 bases and J by 7 bases, and 16 bases separated the two germline ends. Germline V gene data show CDR1 as MDHEN and CDR2 as SYDVKM. The CDR3 DNA reads as TGTGCCAGCAGTTTCTCCTTGAAGGTCGATGAGCAGTACTTC. Its protein product is CASSFSLKVDEQYF.

The J gene is TRBJ2-3, the V gene TRBV11-3, with no clear D. Trimming shortened V by 2 bases and J by 6 bases, and 6 bases separated the two germline ends. The CDR3 extends over 12 amino acids. Germline V gene sequence: CDR1 SGHNT, CDR2 YENEEA. The DNA for the CDR3 is TGTGCCAGCAGCTTAATGAGGGATACGCAGTATTTT. Encoded protein: CASSLMRDTQYF.

This clone has just one count. The CDR3 DNA reads TGTGCCAGCAGCTCACAGGGTCGTTCCTACAATGAGCAGTTCTTC. Translating gives CASSSQGRSYNEQFF. This chain connects TRBV5-4 to TRBJ2-1; perhaps TRBD1 as D (6 bases). This CDR3 spans 15 amino acids. V was pared by 3 bases and J by 1 base, with 11 bases between. Germline V gene sequence: CDR1 SGHNT, CDR2 YYREEE (reference sequence).

The genes are TRBV5-1 and TRBJ1-4; tentative D call: TRBD1 (6 bases). Germline V lookup: CDR1 SGHRS, CDR2 YFSETQ. The CDR3 runs 15 residues. V lost 4 bases, J lost 3 bases, and 13 bases lay in between. CDR3 coding DNA: TGCGCCAGCAGCGACCCACAGGGTGCTAATGAAAAACTGTTTTTT. Protein sequence: CASSDPQGANEKLFF.

A single count supports this clone. The chain recombines TRBV13 with TRBJ1-2; no firm D call. Trimming pared 7 bases from V and 2 bases from J, leaving 17 bases between. There are 15 residues in the CDR3. Germline V gives CDR1 PRHDT, CDR2 FYEKMQ (reference sequence). The CDR3 here is CASTRSGWVNYGYTF. The DNA for the CDR3 is TGTGCCAGCACCCGGTCTGGGTGGGTAAACTATGGCTACACCTTC.

The chain recombines TRBV10-2 with TRBJ2-5, with D possibly TRBD2 on 6 matching bases. V lost 2 bases and J lost 2, with 15 bases in between. CDR1 WSHSY and CDR2 SAAADI come from the germline V gene. The CDR3 contains 16 residues. The DNA of the CDR3 is TGCGCCAGCAGTGAGATAGCGGTGCCGTCTCAAGAGACCCAGTACTTC. Amino acid sequence: CASSEIAVPSQETQYF.

The count of this clone is one. The chain carries TRBV11-2 and TRBJ1-1; no firm D call. There are 13 residues in the CDR3. Germline CDR1 reads SGHAT; CDR2 reads FQNNGV. Trimming removed 5 bases at V and 0 bases at J, with 7 bases between. The CDR3 nucleotides read TGTGCCAGCAGCAAACATCTGAACACTGAAGCTTTCTTT. Its protein product is CASSKHLNTEAFF.

The V and J genes are TRBV29-1 and TRBJ1-3; D gene unclear. V lost 6 bases to trimming and J lost 0 bases, with 15 bases between them. The CDR3 length is 15 residues. Looked up from germline, CDR1 is SQVTM and CDR2 is ANQGSEA. The CDR3 DNA reads as TGCAGCGTCGGCCTCCAACAGAACTCTGGAAACACCATATATTTT. Protein: CSVGLQQNSGNTIYF.

The V call is TRBV6-5, the J call TRBJ2-2; 7 bases are a match to TRBD1. The CDR3 runs to 15 residues. Germline V gives CDR1 MNHEY, CDR2 SVGAGI. V lost 4 bases, J lost 6 bases, and 8 bases stayed unmatched. CDR3 sequence reads: CASSSPGQRSGELFF. The CDR3 region has the DNA TGTGCCAGCAGTTCCCCGGGACAGAGGTCCGGGGAGCTGTTTTTT.

The chain couples TRBV19 to TRBJ2-2; 8 positions match TRBD2. CDR3 length equals 15 residues. V lost 6 bases to trimming and J lost 5 bases; unmatched junction nucleotides: 8. Germline CDR1 and CDR2: LNHDA and SQIVND (reference sequence). This chain's CDR3 is CASRPSGGRTGELFF. CDR3 coding DNA: TGTGCCAGTAGGCCCTCGGGGGGGCGGACCGGGGAGCTGTTTTTT.

The V and J genes are TRBV28 and TRBJ2-3; D is tentatively TRBD1 or TRBD2 (5 bases each). This CDR3 is built from 15 residues. V was pared by 3 bases and J by 4 bases, with 14 bases between. CDR1 MDHEN and CDR2 SYDVKM come from the germline V gene. In nucleotides, the CDR3 is TGTGCCAGCAGTTTCCCAGGGAGTAAGTCAGATACGCAGTATTTT. Protein sequence: CASSFPGSKSDTQYF.

J is TRBJ1-1 and V is TRBV6-1; no definite D call. The ends were cut back, 5 bases at V and 0 bases at J, with 10 bases in the middle. The CDR3 runs to 14 residues. CDR1 MNHNS and CDR2 SASEGT come from the germline V gene. CDR3 protein: CASSLEVVNTEAFF. As DNA, the CDR3 is TGTGCCAGCAGTTTAGAAGTGGTGAACACTGAAGCTTTCTTT.

The chain couples TRBV15 to TRBJ2-4; 8 bases are a match to TRBD2. CDR1 LNHNV and CDR2 YYDKDF come from the germline V gene (reference sequence). The CDR3 consists of 14 residues. The V segment lost 5 bases and the J segment 6 bases; nucleotides outside the gene matches: 6. CDR3 region: CATSPGGGRNIQYF. CDR3 in DNA: TGTGCCACCAGCCCCGGGGGGGGCCGAAACATTCAGTACTTC.